This T cell receptor beta chain is from a study of persistence of HIV-infected CD4 T cells. About the research overall: Anti-CD3/anti-CD28 beads activated more cells than antigen stimulation did.

On this clone itself: Its antigen is not known.

The libraries were made with immunoSEQ version 4 in survey mode. Clones were read by immunoSEQ multiplex PCR, and TCRdb kept only the in-frame ones, dropping some. This sample has roughly 48,000 clones; about 87% occur once, and the top ten carry about 0.46%. CDR1 and CDR2 from the germline V gene are ENHRY and SYGVKD. The CDR3 extends over 18 amino acids. After removal of 4 bases from V and 7 bases from J, the junction contained 15 bases not matched to a gene. Findings and caveats of the study: Degenerate expanded CDR3beta sequences were enriched among CMV- and Gag-responding cells.

This nonspecific control used anti-CD3/anti-CD28 bead stimulation of CD4+ T cells. Sorting of responding CD4+ T cells relied on upregulated CD40 ligand together with CD69. This TCR derives from an adult woman with HIV who was CMV-seropositive. Sequencing used CD4+ T cells sorted from PBMCs after approximately 20-hour stimulation, obtained from a patient who received antiretroviral therapy. The J gene is TRBJ2-1, the V gene TRBV10-3, with 11 nucleotides matching TRBD2. The CDR3 sequence: CAISGESSGGAIGNEQFF. CDR3 coding DNA: TGTGCCATCAGTGGTGAGAGTAGCGGGGGGGCCATTGGTAATGAGCAGTTCTTC.